The clone carrying this T cell receptor (beta chain) has only one observation. Study processing details: Estimated nucleated cell counts came from reference gene primer amplification. The data were produced by immunoSEQ multiplex PCR, yet TCRdb's version contains in-frame clones alone and is incomplete. That table furnishes V, J and clone size, whereas the DNA furnished D and trimming. This sample has under 250,000 clones; about nine tenths occur once, and the top ten carry approximately 10%. Germline lookup yields CDR1 SGHTA and CDR2 FQGNSA. This CDR3 has 16 residues. Trimming shortened V by 1 base and J by 0 bases, and 12 bases separated the two germline ends. The Seattle patients, enrolled during active infection, were followed longitudinally. The entry originates in a study of blood T cell repertoires in COVID-19. Across the whole study: Whether acute or convalescent, the COVID-19 samples came from the United States, Italy and Spain. In each case, the material was cDNA or gDNA derived from T cells, B-cell-depleted T cells, or PBMCs.

Sequences were obtained from peripheral blood. This clonotype was sampled from a man over 45 with COVID-19, enrolled during active disease. The rearrangement links TRBV7-2 to TRBJ1-1; perhaps TRBD1 as D (5 bases). CDR3 amino acids: CASSLVQGFMNTEAFF. The DNA of the CDR3 is TGTGCCAGCAGCTTAGTCCAGGGATTCATGAACACTGAAGCTTTCTTT. The complete variable domain, with remaining parts taken from reference TRBV7-2 and TRBJ1-1, reads GAGVSQSPSNKVTEKGKDVELRCDPISGHTALYWYRQSLGQGLEFLIYFQGNSAPDKSGLPSDRFSAERTGGSVSTLTIQRTQQEDSAVYLCASSLVQGFMNTEAFFGQGTRLTVV.